Below are 29 T cell receptor beta chains sequenced from a single sample in a study of T cell responses to AZD1222 COVID-19 vaccine. Produced via immunoSEQ multiplex PCR; TCRdb's table is partial and in-frame only. The profile shows 150,000 to 200,000 clones, about 90% of them singletons. The source was peripheral blood, collected 28 days after the second AZD1222 dose. Source of these receptors: an adult who received the AZD1222 COVID-19 vaccine.

The chain links TRBV5-1 to TRBJ2-7; TRBD2 matches 11 bases. This CDR3 spans 15 amino acids. V was clipped by 0 bases and J by 8 bases; unmatched bases: 7. The germline V gene encodes CDR1 SGHRS and CDR2 YFSETQ. The CDR3 coding sequence is TGCGCCAGCAGCTTGGAACTAGCGGGAGCCCGGCAGCAGTACTTC. Translation: CASSLELAGARQQYF. The full variable domain, its missing parts supplied by reference TRBV5-1 and TRBJ2-7, is KAGVTQTPRYLIKTRGQQVTLSCSPISGHRSVSWYQQTPGQGLQFLFEYFSETQRNKGNFPGRFSGRQFSNSRSEMNVSTLELGDSALYLCASSLELAGARQQYFGPGTRLTVT.

This chain joins TRBV21-1 and TRBJ2-3; TRBD1 is the table's D call and was not checked against the DNA. TRBV21-1 is a recognized pseudogene. This CDR3 comprises 20 residues. The CDR3 spells CASSKEGDTGTGALWDTQYF. In DNA form, the CDR3 reads TGTGCCAGCAGCAAAGAGGGGGATACCGGGACAGGGGCCCTCTGGGATACGCAGTATTTT.

V is TRBV7-9 and J is TRBJ2-1; TRBD2 aligns across 10 bases. There are 16 residues in the CDR3. Trimming cost V 4 bases and J 7 bases; bases outside gene matches: 10. Germline V gene lookup returns CDR1 SEHNR and CDR2 FQNEAQ (reference sequence). Written as DNA, the CDR3 is TGTGCCAGCAGCTCATCTAGCGGGAGTATCCGAAATGAGCAGTTCTTC. It specifies CASSSSSGSIRNEQFF.

This clone was seen a single time. V usage is TRBV7-8 and J usage is TRBJ1-2, with D perhaps TRBD1 (6 bases). This CDR3 spans 13 amino acids. Trimming removed 4 bases from V and 4 bases from J, with 10 bases in between. Germline V gene sequence: CDR1 SGHVS, CDR2 FQNEAQ. The CDR3 sequence is CASSSGVLYGYTF. In DNA form, the CDR3 reads TGTGCCAGCAGCTCAGGGGTCCTCTATGGCTACACCTTC.

This chain joins TRBV27 and TRBJ1-1; D is undetermined. There are 15 residues in the CDR3. Trimming cost V 5 bases and J 1 base, with 14 bases left between them. CDR1 and CDR2 from the germline V gene are MNHEY and SMNVEV (reference sequence). The CDR3, as DNA: TGTGCCAGCAGTCGACCGGGCCTGGGGAACACTGAAGCTTTCTTT. Translated, it gives CASSRPGLGNTEAFF.

This rearrangement joins TRBV3-1 (or the pseudogene TRBV3-2) to TRBJ1-6; 10 bases line up with TRBD1. CDR3 length: 17 residues. J lost 8 bases, V lost 1 base, and 8 bases had no gene match. Per the germline V gene, CDR1 is LGHDT and CDR2 is YNNKEL (reference sequence). CDR3: CASSQGGQGVLDSPLHF. CDR3 in DNA: TGTGCCAGCAGCCAAGGTGGACAGGGGGTCTTGGATTCACCCCTCCACTTT.

J is TRBJ1-1 and V is TRBV9; no definite D call. Trimming took 1 base from V and 1 from J, leaving 5 bases between them. Germline CDR1 SGDLS, CDR2 YYNGEE. CDR3 length: 13 residues. CDR3 amino acids: CASSVNPNTEAFF. The CDR3 DNA reads as TGTGCCAGCAGCGTAAATCCGAACACTGAAGCTTTCTTT. Drawing the rest from reference TRBV9 and TRBJ1-1, the complete variable domain is DSGVTQTPKHLITATGQRVTLRCSPRSGDLSVYWYQQSLDQGLQFLIQYYNGEERAKGNILERFSAQQFPDLHSELNLSSLELGDSALYFCASSVNPNTEAFFGQGTRLTVV.

The V and J genes are TRBV6-1 and TRBJ1-3, with a tentative D call TRBD1 (5 bases). Germline CDR1 MNHNS, CDR2 SASEGT. Trimming left V 4 bases short and J 0 bases short, with 13 bases between. The CDR3 is made up of 16 amino acids. The CDR3 protein is CASSVWGPGSGNTIYF. The CDR3 region has the DNA TGTGCCAGCAGTGTATGGGGCCCCGGCTCTGGAAACACCATATATTTT.

V and J are TRBV11-1 and TRBJ2-7, with 10 bases lining up with TRBD2. The CDR3 contains 16 residues. CDR1 is SGHAT, CDR2 FQDESV, per germline (reference sequence). The V and J ends lost 5 bases and 4 bases, in that order; junction bases with no gene match: 11. The CDR3 sequence is CASSARPGLALYEQYF. Here the CDR3 DNA reads TGTGCCAGCAGCGCGAGACCGGGACTAGCGTTGTACGAGCAGTACTTC.

The V gene is TRBV18, the J gene TRBJ2-6; a weak D match, TRBD1 (5 bases). V was cut by 9 bases and J by 0 bases, with 21 bases left in between. In germline, CDR1 is KGHSH, CDR2 LQKENI. CDR3 size: 18 residues. The CDR3 coding sequence is TGTGCCAGACCGAACGACAGTCCCTACACCTCTGGGGCCAACGTCCTGACTTTC. It is translated as CARPNDSPYTSGANVLTF. Complete variable domain (other parts from reference TRBV18 and TRBJ2-6): NAGVMQNPRHLVRRRGQEARLRCSPMKGHSHVYWYRQLPEEGLKFMVYLQKENIIDESGMPKERFSAEFPKEGPSILRIQQVVRGDSAAYFCARPNDSPYTSGANVLTFGAGSRLTVL.

The chain uses TRBV12-3 or TRBV12-4 and TRBJ1-5; a possible D gene is TRBD1 (5 bases). This CDR3 is 13 amino acids long. The V and J ends lost 5 bases and 4 bases respectively, with 9 bases between them. For the CDR3, the DNA is TGTGCCAGCAGTCTCGCAGGGAATCAGCCCCAGCATTTT. Encoded protein: CASSLAGNQPQHF.

A few counts support this clone. This sequence joins TRBV18 and TRBJ1-1, with 8 bases matching TRBD1. Unmatched junction bases numbered 4, after V lost 3 bases and J lost 1 base. CDR3 length equals 15 residues. CDR1 and CDR2 (germline): KGHSH, LQKENI. CDR3: CASSPQGAPNTEAFF. The CDR3, as DNA: TGTGCCAGCTCACCGCAGGGGGCGCCGAACACTGAAGCTTTCTTT.

The V gene is TRBV10-3, the J gene TRBJ2-3; 10 bases match TRBD2. Germline trimming cut 7 bases from V and 5 bases from J; bases unmatched to any gene: 6. The length of the CDR3 is 14 residues. CDR1 and CDR2 (germline): ENHRY, SYGVKD. This CDR3 reads CAIKPSGGVDTQYF. In nucleotides, the CDR3 is TGTGCCATCAAGCCTAGCGGGGGCGTAGATACGCAGTATTTT.

The chain joins TRBV7-2 to TRBJ2-7; 7 bases match TRBD1. Germline V lookup: CDR1 SGHTA, CDR2 FQGNSA. The CDR3 has 16 residues. Trimming removed 1 base from V and 2 bases from J; junction bases left unmatched: 8. In nucleotides, the CDR3 is TGTGCCAGCAGCTTAGGTAGAGGGGGCCTTACCTACGAGCAGTACTTC. Translating gives CASSLGRGGLTYEQYF.

The CDR3 DNA follows: TGTGCCAGCAGCTTAGAGGCGGGACAGGGCCAGTTCTTC. Encoded protein: CASSLEAGQGQFF. This sequence joins TRBV11-2 and TRBJ2-1, with 9 bases that match TRBD1. The CDR3 is 13 residues long. Germline CDR1 reads SGHAT; CDR2 reads FQNNGV. Trimming at V came to 0 bases and at J to 13 bases, leaving 4 bases not matched to a gene.

This sequence joins TRBV3-1 (or the pseudogene TRBV3-2) and TRBJ1-3, with D unresolved. This CDR3 is 13 amino acids long. Germline CDR1 and CDR2: LGHDT and YNNKEL (reference sequence). Trimming cost V 1 base and J 4 bases, with 5 bases left between them. The CDR3 reads CASSQVNGNTIYF. CDR3 nucleotides: TGTGCCAGCAGCCAAGTAAACGGAAACACCATATATTTT.

This chain links TRBV6-5 with TRBJ1-1; D is unresolved. V lost 8 bases and J 3 bases, leaving 16 bases between the germline ends. Per the germline V gene, CDR1 is MNHEY and CDR2 is SVGAGI. The CDR3 runs to 14 residues. The CDR3 spells CASPTVEGDTEAFF. CDR3 nucleotide sequence: TGTGCCAGCCCAACAGTTGAGGGCGACACTGAAGCTTTCTTT.

The V and J genes are TRBV14 and TRBJ2-1; 10 bases match TRBD2. Looked up from germline, CDR1 is SGHDN and CDR2 is FVKESK. The CDR3 has 16 residues. The trim removed 4 bases at V and 10 bases at J, leaving 13 bases unmatched. The DNA of the CDR3 is TGTGCCAGCAGCCCCCACCGGCTAGCGGGAGAGTACGAGCAGTTCTTC. It translates to CASSPHRLAGEYEQFF.

The chain employs TRBV2 and TRBJ2-3; D possibly corresponds to TRBD1 (5 bases). The CDR3 runs 14 residues. Germline-derived CDR1 and CDR2 are SNHLY and FYNNEI. Trimming pared 4 bases from V and 4 bases from J, leaving 12 bases between. CDR3 nucleotide sequence: TGTGCCAGCAGTGCCCGACAGTTCCCAGATACGCAGTATTTT. Its protein product is CASSARQFPDTQYF.

J is TRBJ1-4 and V is TRBV18; 7 nucleotides match TRBD1. The CDR3 runs to 16 residues. Per germline, CDR1 KGHSH and CDR2 LQKENI. V was clipped by 4 bases and J by 8 bases; unmatched bases: 13. The DNA of the CDR3 is TGTGCCAGCTCACTACTCTCAGGACAGGAGGCAGAAAAACTGTTTTTT. Protein: CASSLLSGQEAEKLFF.

The chain recombines TRBV14 with TRBJ1-5, with 9 positions matching TRBD1. V was clipped by 8 bases and J by 0 bases; unmatched bases: 5. This CDR3 contains 15 residues. Germline V gives CDR1 SGHDN, CDR2 FVKESK. This CDR3 reads CASGGQGHSNQPQHF. The CDR3 DNA follows: TGTGCCAGCGGGGGACAGGGACATAGCAATCAGCCCCAGCATTTT.

On this clone: The junction shows a germline mismatch at one end, possibly a read error. This chain connects TRBV7-6 to TRBJ1-2, with D unclear. Germline CDR1 is SGHVS and CDR2 is FNYEAQ. This CDR3 is 11 amino acids long. The CDR3 loop reads CASSSHTREIF. CDR3 in DNA: TGTGCCAGCAGCTCTCATACCCGGGAGATCTTC. The full variable domain, its missing parts supplied by reference TRBV7-6 and TRBJ1-2, is GAGVSQSPRYKVTKRGQDVALRCDPISGHVSLYWYRQALGQGPEFLTYFNYEAQQDKSGLPNDRFSAERPEGSISTLTIQRTEQRDSAMYRCASSSHTREIFGSGTRLTVV.

V gene TRBV3-1 (or the pseudogene TRBV3-2) combines with J gene TRBJ1-2; D perhaps matches TRBD1 (5 bases). CDR1 LGHDT and CDR2 YNNKEL come from the germline V gene (reference sequence). V was pared by 4 bases and J by 2 bases, with 17 bases between. CDR3 size: 16 residues. CDR3 bases: TGTGCCAGCAGCCGTGGGACCGACAGTCGAAACTATGGCTACACCTTC. Translated, it gives CASSRGTDSRNYGYTF.

The chain joins TRBV18 to TRBJ1-2; the match to TRBD1 covers 8 bases. Germline V gene lookup returns CDR1 KGHSH and CDR2 LQKENI. V shed 4 bases, J shed 3 bases, and the junction held 1 base outside the gene matches. This CDR3 contains 13 residues. CDR3 in DNA: TGTGCCAGCTCACTGGGACAGGACTATGGCTACACCTTC. Residues: CASSLGQDYGYTF.

The genes are TRBV7-2 and TRBJ2-7, with TRBD2 identical over 7 bases. Germline V gene lookup returns CDR1 SGHTA and CDR2 FQGNSA. V was clipped by 4 bases and J by 7 bases; unmatched bases: 7. The CDR3 is 13 residues long. The CDR3 sequence: CASSSGRLREQYF. CDR3 nucleotide sequence: TGTGCCAGCAGCTCCGGGAGGCTTCGGGAGCAGTACTTC.

The chain has TRBV5-1 and TRBJ1-2, with D possibly matching TRBD1 (5 bases). The germline V and J ends were trimmed by 0 bases and 7 bases, with 16 bases remaining between them. CDR3 length equals 15 residues. CDR1 and CDR2 (germline): SGHRS, YFSETQ. Here the CDR3 DNA reads TGCGCCAGCAGCTTGGGACAGCCCGGGGCCTTTGGCTACACCTTC. Its protein is CASSLGQPGAFGYTF.

The chain carries TRBV7-2 and TRBJ2-7, with 7 bases lining up with TRBD2. The ends lost 5 bases at V and 4 bases at J; junction bases unmatched: 8. Germline-derived CDR1 and CDR2 are SGHTA and FQGNSA. The CDR3 totals 14 residues. CDR3 sequence reads: CASSRERGHYEQYF. The CDR3 nucleotides read TGTGCCAGCAGCCGGGAGCGGGGCCATTACGAGCAGTACTTC.

The chain recombines TRBV6-5 with TRBJ1-1; D is perhaps TRBD1 (5 bases). Trimming pared 1 base from V and 6 bases from J, leaving 12 bases between. The CDR3 is 14 residues long. The germline gives CDR1 MNHEY, CDR2 SVGAGI. The chain's CDR3 is CASSYWLGRAEAFF. The DNA for the CDR3 is TGTGCCAGCAGTTACTGGCTGGGACGCGCTGAAGCTTTCTTT.

V usage is TRBV6-2 or TRBV6-3 and J usage is TRBJ1-1; D is unclear. The germline V gene encodes CDR1 MNHEY and CDR2 SVGEGT. The length of the CDR3 is 16 residues. V was cut by 6 bases and J by 1 base, with 18 bases left in between. CDR3 sequence reads: CASSGLLFLRNTEAFF. The CDR3 nucleotides are TGTGCCAGCAGCGGCCTCCTTTTTCTGCGGAACACTGAAGCTTTCTTT.